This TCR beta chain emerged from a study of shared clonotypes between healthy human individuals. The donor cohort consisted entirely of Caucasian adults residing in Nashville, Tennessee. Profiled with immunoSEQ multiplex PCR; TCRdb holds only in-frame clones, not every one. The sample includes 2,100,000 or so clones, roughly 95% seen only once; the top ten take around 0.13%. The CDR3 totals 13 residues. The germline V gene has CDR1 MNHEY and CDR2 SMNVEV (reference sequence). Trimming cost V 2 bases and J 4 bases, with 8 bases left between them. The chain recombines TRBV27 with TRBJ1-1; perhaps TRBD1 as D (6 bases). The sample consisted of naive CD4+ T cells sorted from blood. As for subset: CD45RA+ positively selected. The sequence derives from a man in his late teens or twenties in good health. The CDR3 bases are TGTGCCAGCAGTTTAGCAGGGGCCACTGAAGCTTTCTTT. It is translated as CASSLAGATEAFF.